The 16 T cell receptor beta chains below come from one sample, sequenced in a study of shared clonotypes between healthy human individuals. The repertoire was sequenced with immunoSEQ multiplex PCR; TCRdb's copy has only in-frame clones and lacks some. The sample records about 2 million clones, 85% to 95% being singletons. CD45RO-negative, CCR7-positively selected cells formed the naive CD8 fraction, excluding terminally differentiated effector memory CD45RA+ cells. Sequenced input: naive CD8+ T cells sorted from blood. The receptor source for this set is a man aged 18 to 30 in good health.

The chain carries TRBV2 and TRBJ1-6; no definite D call. There are 14 residues in the CDR3. The germline V and J ends were trimmed by 4 bases and 5 bases, with 9 bases remaining between them. Germline CDR1 and CDR2: SNHLY and FYNNEI. In nucleotides, the CDR3 is TGTGCCAGCAGTGGGAACGGAAATAATTCACCCCTCCACTTT. Its protein product is CASSGNGNNSPLHF.

This sequence joins TRBV7-9 and TRBJ2-7; TRBD1 aligns across 10 bases. Germline values: CDR1 SEHNR, CDR2 FQNEAQ (reference sequence). V lost 4 bases, J lost 0 bases, and 6 bases stayed unmatched. The CDR3 has 16 residues. The CDR3 loop reads CASSYKGQGSSYEQYF. DNA for the CDR3: TGTGCCAGCAGCTATAAGGGACAGGGGAGCTCCTACGAGCAGTACTTC.

CDR3 in amino acids: CASSSRGAGELFF. CDR3 DNA sequence: TGCGCCAGCAGCTCCCGGGGGGCCGGGGAGCTGTTTTTT. The V call is TRBV4-1, the J call TRBJ2-2, with 7 bases that match TRBD2. From germline, CDR1 is MGHRA and CDR2 YSYEKL. V dropped 5 bases and J dropped 6; count of bases not matched to a gene: 3. This CDR3 is built from 13 residues.

The rearrangement joins TRBV6-1 to TRBJ2-7; no definite D call. CDR1 and CDR2 from the germline V gene are MNHNS and SASEGT. The CDR3 has 14 amino acids. V was shortened by 1 base and J by 0 bases, with 7 bases between the two germline ends. The CDR3, as DNA: TGTGCCAGCAGTGAAGACAAGGGCTCCTACGAGCAGTACTTC. It yields the protein CASSEDKGSYEQYF.

The chain uses TRBV27 and TRBJ2-3; D may match TRBD1 or TRBD2 (5 bases each). The CDR3 has 15 amino acids. Trimming shortened V by 4 bases and J by 0 bases, and 11 bases separated the two germline ends. Germline loops: CDR1 MNHEY, CDR2 SMNVEV (reference sequence). CDR3 loop: CASSSQGASTDTQYF. DNA for the CDR3: TGTGCCAGCAGTTCTCAGGGAGCTAGCACAGATACGCAGTATTTT.

With regard to this clone: This CDR3 is also generated by other DNA sequences in the sample. This sequence joins TRBV2 and TRBJ1-1; D remains unclear. The CDR3 loop spans 14 amino acids. Germline V gene lookup returns CDR1 SNHLY and CDR2 FYNNEI. The germline V and J ends were trimmed by 2 bases and 5 bases, with 12 bases remaining between them. The CDR3 region is CASSELAGGTEAFF. CDR3 DNA: TGTGCCAGCAGTGAATTGGCAGGAGGGACTGAAGCTTTCTTT.

Concerning this clone itself: The same CDR3 can be traced to other DNA sequences in this sample. The rearrangement links TRBV14 to TRBJ1-4; D possibly corresponds to TRBD1 (5 bases). V gave up 2 bases and J gave up 0 bases, with 10 bases separating them. Germline-derived CDR1 and CDR2 are SGHDN and FVKESK. This CDR3 is built from 16 residues. This CDR3 reads CASSQYPGPTNEKLFF. CDR3 sequence (DNA): TGTGCCAGCAGCCAATATCCAGGGCCAACTAATGAAAAACTGTTTTTT.

On this clone: Other DNA sequences in the same sample also yield this CDR3. The chain has TRBV10-2 and TRBJ2-7; 8 bases align to TRBD2. The V segment lost 3 bases and the J segment 3 bases; nucleotides outside the gene matches: 1. Germline CDR1 is WSHSY and CDR2 is SAAADI. The CDR3 is 13 residues long. The CDR3: CASSESGGYEQYF. The CDR3 DNA reads as TGCGCCAGCAGTGAAAGCGGGGGCTACGAGCAGTACTTC.

The genes are TRBV15 and TRBJ2-7; weak D call: TRBD1 (6 bases). Germline CDR1 reads LNHNV; CDR2 reads YYDKDF (reference sequence). Trimming took off 8 bases at V and 7 bases at J, with 15 bases between the two ends. CDR3 size: 12 residues. CDR3 residues: CATGGGWGEQYF. CDR3 DNA sequence: TGTGCCACCGGTGGGGGCTGGGGAGAGCAGTACTTC.

Worth noting for this clone: In the same sample, other DNA sequences code for this CDR3. V usage is TRBV4-3 and J usage is TRBJ2-7, with a tentative D call TRBD1 (5 bases). This CDR3 has 14 amino acids. The V end was cut by 0 bases, the J end by 2 bases, with 8 bases between. Germline CDR1 reads LGHNA; CDR2 reads YSLEER. The CDR3 sequence is CASSQDSTAYEQYF. The DNA for the CDR3 is TGCGCCAGCAGCCAAGATTCGACAGCCTACGAGCAGTACTTC.

The count of this clone is one. The chain carries TRBV5-6 and TRBJ1-2; 7 nucleotides align to TRBD1. The V and J ends lost 0 bases and 6 bases, in that order; junction bases with no gene match: 5. Germline CDR1 is SGHDT and CDR2 is YYEEEE. CDR3 length equals 14 residues. DNA for the CDR3: TGTGCCAGCAGCTTGGGGTCAGGGGGGCATGGCTACACCTTC. As protein: CASSLGSGGHGYTF.

The chain employs TRBV2 and TRBJ1-1; a weak D match, TRBD1 (5 bases). Germline CDR1 and CDR2: SNHLY and FYNNEI. The CDR3 is 16 amino acids. Deletions cut 7 bases from V and 3 bases from J, with 21 bases between. The CDR3 bases are TGTGCCAGCACCCCATATTCGGCCAGGGAAGACACTGAAGCTTTCTTT. This translates into CASTPYSAREDTEAFF.

The chain recombines TRBV28 with TRBJ2-7; D call uncertain. Germline CDR1 MDHEN, CDR2 SYDVKM. This CDR3 has 12 amino acids. Between the trimmed V and J ends, which lost 8 bases and 4 bases, there was a span of 12 bases. CDR3 in DNA: TGTGCCAGCGGGGATCTGTTGTACGAGCAGTACTTC. Residues: CASGDLLYEQYF.

A remark on this clone: The same CDR3 arises from other DNA sequences in this sample as well. The genes are TRBV7-9 and TRBJ2-5; 8 positions agree with TRBD1. This CDR3 region has 15 residues. Looked up from germline, CDR1 is SEHNR and CDR2 is FQNEAQ (reference sequence). The junction had 4 bases not matched to a gene; V was cut back by 0 bases and J by 4 bases. Written as DNA, the CDR3 is TGTGCCAGCAGCTTAGCCCAGGGGGCTAGAGAGACCCAGTACTTC. Encoded protein: CASSLAQGARETQYF. Supplemented by reference TRBV7-9 and TRBJ2-5, the full variable domain reads DTGVSQNPRHKITKRGQNVTFRCDPISEHNRLYWYRQTLGQGPEFLTYFQNEAQLEKSRLLSDRFSAERPKGSFSTLEIQRTEQGDSAMYLCASSLAQGARETQYFGPGTRLLVL.

This clone came up once. The chain combines TRBV27 with TRBJ2-3, with a tentative D call TRBD1 (6 bases). CDR3 length: 15 residues. Germline V gene sequence: CDR1 MNHEY, CDR2 SMNVEV (reference sequence). Trimming removed 3 bases at V and 2 bases at J, with 12 bases between. The CDR3 spells CASSFGDTDTDTQYF. DNA for the CDR3: TGTGCCAGCAGTTTTGGGGACACGGACACAGATACGCAGTATTTT.

The V and J genes are TRBV28 and TRBJ2-7; no definite D call. Trimming left V 3 bases short and J 0 bases short, with 6 bases between. Germline V gene lookup returns CDR1 MDHEN and CDR2 SYDVKM. This CDR3 is built from 13 residues. CDR3 loop: CASSFRSSYEQYF. CDR3 nucleotide sequence: TGTGCCAGCAGTTTCAGGAGCTCCTACGAGCAGTACTTC.